The 3 T cell receptor beta chains below all came from one sample that was sequenced in a study of a mutant IDH1 vaccine in newly diagnosed glioma. Regarding time point: week 5, during vaccination. It was 300 ug of mutant IDH1 20-mer peptide that made up each vaccine dose, given with topical imiquimod. TCRdb's table, derived via immunoSEQ multiplex PCR, lists solely in-frame clones and lacks some. The table has around 56,000 clones, 82% seen once. No antigen is known for these receptors. The sequences come from PBMCs, collected from a glioma patient whose treatment included an IDH1 peptide vaccine. The source is a woman aged 18-29 years with glioma. Some clones in this sample may be carry-over from other donors' samples.

V gene TRBV7-9 combines with J gene TRBJ1-1; D gene unclear. This CDR3 has 11 residues. Trimming pared 7 bases from V and 6 bases from J, leaving 9 bases between. The germline CDR1 and CDR2 sequences are SEHNR and FQNEAQ (reference sequence). The CDR3 reads CASTQAPEAFF. The CDR3 coding sequence is TGTGCCAGCACTCAGGCCCCTGAAGCTTTCTTT.

The rearrangement uses TRBV10-2 and TRBJ2-7, with 11 bases lining up with TRBD2. The CDR3 covers 14 residues. From germline, CDR1 is WSHSY and CDR2 SAAADI. The ends lost 7 bases at V and 0 bases at J; junction bases unmatched: 2. CDR3 loop: CASIGLAGSYEQYF. The CDR3 DNA is TGCGCCAGCATCGGACTAGCGGGCTCCTACGAGCAGTACTTC.

In its sample, this clone was seen a few times. The chain recombines TRBV10-3 with TRBJ2-2, with 8 positions matching TRBD1. V lost 6 bases, J lost 5 bases, and 11 bases stayed unmatched. CDR3 length equals 16 residues. Germline lookup yields CDR1 ENHRY and CDR2 SYGVKD. This CDR3 is CAISLTTGARTGELFF. CDR3 bases: TGTGCCATCAGCTTAACGACAGGGGCGAGGACCGGGGAGCTGTTTTTT.